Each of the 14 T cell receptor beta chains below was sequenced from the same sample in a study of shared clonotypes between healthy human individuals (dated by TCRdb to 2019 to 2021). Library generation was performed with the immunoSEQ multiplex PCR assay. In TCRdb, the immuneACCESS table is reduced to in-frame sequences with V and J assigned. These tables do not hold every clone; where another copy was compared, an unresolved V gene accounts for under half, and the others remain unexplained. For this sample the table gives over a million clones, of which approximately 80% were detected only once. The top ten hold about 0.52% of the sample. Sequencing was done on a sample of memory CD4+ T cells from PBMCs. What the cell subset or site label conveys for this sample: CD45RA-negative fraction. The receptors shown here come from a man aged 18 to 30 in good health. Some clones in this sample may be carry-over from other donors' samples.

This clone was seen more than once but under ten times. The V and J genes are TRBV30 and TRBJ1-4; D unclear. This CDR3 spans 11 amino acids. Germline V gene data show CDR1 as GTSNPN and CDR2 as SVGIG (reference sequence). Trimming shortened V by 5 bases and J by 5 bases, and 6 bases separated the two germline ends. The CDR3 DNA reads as TGTGCCTGGTCGGGGAATGAAAAACTGTTTTTT. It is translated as CAWSGNEKLFF.

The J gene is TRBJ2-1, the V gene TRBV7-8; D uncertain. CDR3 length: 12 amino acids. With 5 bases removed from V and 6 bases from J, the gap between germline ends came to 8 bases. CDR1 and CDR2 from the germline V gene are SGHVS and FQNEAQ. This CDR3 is CASSGIPNEQFF. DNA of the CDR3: TGTGCCAGCAGCGGGATTCCCAATGAGCAGTTCTTC.

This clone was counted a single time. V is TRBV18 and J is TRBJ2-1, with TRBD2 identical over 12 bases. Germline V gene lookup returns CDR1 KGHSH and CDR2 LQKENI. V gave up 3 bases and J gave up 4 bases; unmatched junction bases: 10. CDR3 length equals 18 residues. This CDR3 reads CASSPNLRTSGNYNEQFF. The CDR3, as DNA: TGTGCCAGCTCACCGAATCTAAGGACTAGCGGGAATTACAATGAGCAGTTCTTC.

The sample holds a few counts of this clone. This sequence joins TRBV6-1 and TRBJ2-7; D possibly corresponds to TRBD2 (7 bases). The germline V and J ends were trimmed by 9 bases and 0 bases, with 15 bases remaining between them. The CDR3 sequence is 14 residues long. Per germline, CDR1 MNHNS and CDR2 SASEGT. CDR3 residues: CASSRGGLSYEQYF. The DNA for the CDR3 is TGTGCCAGTAGTAGGGGGGGACTCTCCTACGAGCAGTACTTC.

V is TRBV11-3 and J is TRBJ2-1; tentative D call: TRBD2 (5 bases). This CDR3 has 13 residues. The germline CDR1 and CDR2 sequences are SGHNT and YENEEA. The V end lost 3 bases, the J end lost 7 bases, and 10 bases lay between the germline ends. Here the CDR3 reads CASSFTTGNEQFF. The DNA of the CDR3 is TGTGCCAGCAGCTTTACAACGGGGAATGAGCAGTTCTTC.

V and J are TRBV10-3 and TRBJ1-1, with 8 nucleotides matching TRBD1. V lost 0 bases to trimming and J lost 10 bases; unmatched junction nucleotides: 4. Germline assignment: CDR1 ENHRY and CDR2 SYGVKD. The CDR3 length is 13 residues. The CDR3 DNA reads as TGTGCCATCAGTGAGTCGAACAGGGGGGGAGCTTTCTTT. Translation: CAISESNRGGAFF.

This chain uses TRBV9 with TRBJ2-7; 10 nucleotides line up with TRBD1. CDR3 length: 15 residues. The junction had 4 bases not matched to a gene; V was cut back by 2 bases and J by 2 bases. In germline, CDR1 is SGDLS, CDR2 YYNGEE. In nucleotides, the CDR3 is TGTGCCAGCAGCGTTTCCGGACAGGGGGCCTACGAGCAGTACTTC. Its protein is CASSVSGQGAYEQYF. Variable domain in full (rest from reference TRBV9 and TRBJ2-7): DSGVTQTPKHLITATGQRVTLRCSPRSGDLSVYWYQQSLDQGLQFLIQYYNGEERAKGNILERFSAQQFPDLHSELNLSSLELGDSALYFCASSVSGQGAYEQYFGPGTRLTVT.

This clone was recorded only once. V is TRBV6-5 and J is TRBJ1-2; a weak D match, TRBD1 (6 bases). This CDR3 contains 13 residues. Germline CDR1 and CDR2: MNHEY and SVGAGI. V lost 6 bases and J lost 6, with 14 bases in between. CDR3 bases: TGTGCCAGCAGGGGGGCCGGAAGAGATGGCTACACCTTC. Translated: CASRGAGRDGYTF.

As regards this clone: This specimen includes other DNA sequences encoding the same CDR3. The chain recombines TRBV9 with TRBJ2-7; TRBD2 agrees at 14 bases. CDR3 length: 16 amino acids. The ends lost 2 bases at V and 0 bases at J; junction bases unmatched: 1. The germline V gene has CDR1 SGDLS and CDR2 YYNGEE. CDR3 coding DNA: TGTGCCAGCAGCGTGGGACTAGCGGGAGACTCCTACGAGCAGTACTTC. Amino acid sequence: CASSVGLAGDSYEQYF. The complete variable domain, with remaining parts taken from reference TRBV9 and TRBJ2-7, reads DSGVTQTPKHLITATGQRVTLRCSPRSGDLSVYWYQQSLDQGLQFLIQYYNGEERAKGNILERFSAQQFPDLHSELNLSSLELGDSALYFCASSVGLAGDSYEQYFGPGTRLTVT.

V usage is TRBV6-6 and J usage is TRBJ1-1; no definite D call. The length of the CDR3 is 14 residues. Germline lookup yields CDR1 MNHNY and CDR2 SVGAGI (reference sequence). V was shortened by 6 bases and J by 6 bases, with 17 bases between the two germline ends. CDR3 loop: CASSPTRPISEAFF. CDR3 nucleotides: TGTGCCAGCAGCCCCACCCGTCCCATTTCTGAAGCTTTCTTT.

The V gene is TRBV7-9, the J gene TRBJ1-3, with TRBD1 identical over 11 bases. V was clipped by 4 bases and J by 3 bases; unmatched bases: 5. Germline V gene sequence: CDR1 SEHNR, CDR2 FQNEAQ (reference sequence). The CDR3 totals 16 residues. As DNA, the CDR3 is TGTGCCAGCAGCTCCGGACAGGGGGCAGGTGGAAACACCATATATTTT. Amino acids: CASSSGQGAGGNTIYF.

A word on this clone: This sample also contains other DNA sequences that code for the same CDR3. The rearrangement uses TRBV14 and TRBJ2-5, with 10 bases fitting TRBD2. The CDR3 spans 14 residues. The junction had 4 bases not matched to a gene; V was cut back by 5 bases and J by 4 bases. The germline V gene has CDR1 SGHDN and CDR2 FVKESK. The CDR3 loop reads CASSTRLAGETQYF. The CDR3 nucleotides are TGTGCCAGCAGCACCAGACTAGCGGGAGAGACCCAGTACTTC.

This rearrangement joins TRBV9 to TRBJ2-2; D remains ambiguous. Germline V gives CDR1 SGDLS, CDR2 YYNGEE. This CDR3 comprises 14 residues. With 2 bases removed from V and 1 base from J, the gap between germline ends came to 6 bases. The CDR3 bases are TGTGCCAGCAGCGTTTGGGGGAACACCGGGGAGCTGTTTTTT. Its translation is CASSVWGNTGELFF.

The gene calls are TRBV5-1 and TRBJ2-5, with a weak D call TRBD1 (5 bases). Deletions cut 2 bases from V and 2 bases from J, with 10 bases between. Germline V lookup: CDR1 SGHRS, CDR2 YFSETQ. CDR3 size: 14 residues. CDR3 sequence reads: CASSLQAGQETQYF. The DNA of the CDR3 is TGCGCCAGCAGCTTACAGGCAGGGCAAGAGACCCAGTACTTC.